The 32 T cell receptor beta chains in this list originate from one sample, sequenced in a study of cytomegalovirus exposure and HLA in healthy donors. PCR primers comprised 60 Vbeta and 13 Jbeta primers. Only in-frame clones appear in the TCRdb table, and some are missing; sequencing was by immunoSEQ multiplex PCR. The sample carries some 160,000 clones, 82% recorded once. The sequenced sample consisted of PBMCs. The receptor set was obtained from a woman aged 45 to 65 in good health and CMV-seronegative.

The V call is TRBV7-2, the J call TRBJ2-5; 9 bases map to TRBD2. CDR3 length: 17 amino acids. Germline trimming cut 0 bases from V and 1 base from J; bases unmatched to any gene: 6. The germline CDR1 and CDR2 sequences are SGHTA and FQGNSA. CDR3: CASSLAITSGFQETQYF. CDR3 sequence (DNA): TGTGCCAGCAGCTTAGCGATAACTAGCGGGTTCCAAGAGACCCAGTACTTC.

A single count supports this clone. The chain combines TRBV10-3 with TRBJ1-1; unclear D gene. The V end lost 4 bases, the J end lost 4 bases, and 13 bases lay between the germline ends. Germline loops: CDR1 ENHRY, CDR2 SYGVKD. This CDR3 contains 14 residues. CDR3 sequence reads: CAISGARMSTEAFF. CDR3 nucleotide sequence: TGTGCCATCAGTGGTGCCAGGATGAGCACTGAAGCTTTCTTT.

This clone was counted once. CDR3 coding DNA: TGTGCCAGCAGGTCCCAGTCCGGCGGGATCTCCTACGAGCAGTACTTC. It is translated as CASRSQSGGISYEQYF. V is TRBV6-6 and J is TRBJ2-7, with a possible D match to TRBD2 (6 bases). There are 16 residues in the CDR3. Trimming pared 6 bases from V and 0 bases from J, leaving 18 bases between. Germline loops: CDR1 MNHNY, CDR2 SVGAGI (reference sequence).

The chain is built from TRBV5-1 and TRBJ2-6; 8 bases line up with TRBD1. The germline CDR1 and CDR2 sequences are SGHRS and YFSETQ. The CDR3 runs 15 residues. Trimming took 4 bases from V and 2 from J; bases not matched to a gene: 2. Here the CDR3 reads CASSADRAGANVLTF. The CDR3 nucleotides read TGCGCCAGCAGCGCGGACAGGGCTGGGGCCAACGTCCTGACTTTC.

V is TRBV4-2 and J is TRBJ2-5; TRBD2 matches 7 bases. V trimming: 1 base; J trimming: 5 bases; junction bases outside the gene matches: 10. This CDR3 has 16 residues. Germline CDR1 reads LGHNA; CDR2 reads YNFKEQ. The CDR3 nucleotides are TGTGCCAGCAGCCAAGCTGGAGGCGGGGGAGGTGAGACCCAGTACTTC. Its protein product is CASSQAGGGGGETQYF.

The rearrangement joins TRBV9 to TRBJ2-1, with D possibly being TRBD2 (5 bases). V dropped 0 bases and J dropped 6 bases, with 19 bases sitting between them. This CDR3 region has 17 residues. Germline V gene data show CDR1 as SGDLS and CDR2 as YYNGEE. Here the CDR3 reads CASSVVGSELGSNEQFF. DNA of the CDR3: TGTGCCAGCAGCGTAGTTGGGAGCGAGTTAGGGAGCAATGAGCAGTTCTTC.

This chain uses TRBV5-6 with TRBJ2-7; the D gene is possibly TRBD1 (5 bases). V lost 2 bases and J 5 bases, leaving 14 bases between the germline ends. Germline assignment: CDR1 SGHDT and CDR2 YYEEEE. CDR3 length: 14 amino acids. The CDR3 DNA sequence: TGTGCCAGCAGCTTTCAGGTCATAGGGGACGAGCAGTACTTC. Translating it yields CASSFQVIGDEQYF.

The chain combines TRBV18 with TRBJ1-1, with TRBD1 matching 8 bases. V lost 6 bases and J lost 4; bases outside the gene matches: 4. Germline CDR1 reads KGHSH; CDR2 reads LQKENI. CDR3 length: 13 amino acids. The CDR3 loop reads CASSPGGTTEAFF. In nucleotides, the CDR3 is TGTGCCAGCTCCCCAGGGGGCACCACTGAAGCTTTCTTT.

CDR3: CASSISDSGSYEQYF. CDR3 nucleotide sequence: TGTGCCAGTAGTATCTCCGATAGCGGGAGTTACGAGCAGTACTTC. This chain joins TRBV19 and TRBJ2-7; 9 nucleotides line up with TRBD2. The CDR3 totals 15 residues. Trimming took 3 bases from V and 4 from J; bases not matched to a gene: 7. Germline CDR1 reads LNHDA; CDR2 reads SQIVND (reference sequence).

The V call is TRBV5-8, the J call TRBJ2-2; D is perhaps TRBD1 (6 bases). Germline V gene sequence: CDR1 SGHTS, CDR2 YDEGEE. Trimming left V 2 bases short and J 3 bases short, with 11 bases between. The CDR3 is 15 residues long. This CDR3 reads CASSFWDTYTGELFF. The CDR3 DNA reads as TGTGCCAGCAGCTTCTGGGACACTTACACCGGGGAGCTGTTTTTT.

This clone has a handful of counts. The V and J genes are TRBV18 and TRBJ2-7, with TRBD2 matching 8 bases. The V gene's germline CDR1 is KGHSH and CDR2 LQKENI. V lost 5 bases and J lost 3; bases outside the gene matches: 12. CDR3 length equals 16 residues. The CDR3 nucleotides are TGTGCCAGCTCAAAGGGCACGGGGACTAGTGTCTACGAGCAGTACTTC. Translation gives CASSKGTGTSVYEQYF. Variable domain in full (rest from reference TRBV18 and TRBJ2-7): NAGVMQNPRHLVRRRGQEARLRCSPMKGHSHVYWYRQLPEEGLKFMVYLQKENIIDESGMPKERFSAEFPKEGPSILRIQQVVRGDSAAYFCASSKGTGTSVYEQYFGPGTRLTVT.

The CDR3 here is CASQISMRVEQFF. The CDR3 region has the DNA TGTGCCAGCCAGATTTCGATGAGGGTTGAGCAGTTCTTC. The chain recombines TRBV2 with TRBJ2-1; weak D call: TRBD2 (5 bases). The CDR3 has 13 amino acids. V was shortened by 8 bases and J by 9 bases, with 17 bases between the two germline ends. The germline V gene has CDR1 SNHLY and CDR2 FYNNEI. The entire variable domain, with the rest obtained from reference TRBV2 and TRBJ2-1, is as follows: EPEVTQTPSHQVTQMGQEVILRCVPISNHLYFYWYRQILGQKVEFLVSFYNNEISEKSEIFDDQFSVERPDGSNFTLKIRSTKLEDSAMYFCASQISMRVEQFFGPGTRLTVL.

The chain joins TRBV27 to TRBJ2-7; 7 positions agree with TRBD1. The germline gives CDR1 MNHEY, CDR2 SMNVEV (reference sequence). V dropped 6 bases and J dropped 5; count of bases not matched to a gene: 13. This CDR3 contains 15 residues. CDR3 sequence reads: CASRPQGTEYNEQYF. As DNA, the CDR3 is TGTGCCAGCAGGCCTCAGGGGACAGAGTACAACGAGCAGTACTTC.

CDR3 amino acids: CASSIRAGGLNTEAFF. In DNA, the CDR3 is TGTGCCAGTAGTATTCGGGCAGGGGGTCTGAACACTGAAGCTTTCTTT. This chain uses TRBV19 with TRBJ1-1; 7 bases map to TRBD1. Germline CDR1 is LNHDA and CDR2 is SQIVND (reference sequence). The length of the CDR3 is 16 residues. Losses at the gene ends were 3 bases for V and 0 bases for J; bases not matched to a gene: 7. The full variable domain, completed using reference TRBV19 and TRBJ1-1, is DGGITQSPKYLFRKEGQNVTLSCEQNLNHDAMYWYRQDPGQGLRLIYYSQIVNDFQKGDIAEGYSVSREKKESFPLTVTSAQKNPTAFYLCASSIRAGGLNTEAFFGQGTRLTVV.

This sequence joins TRBV5-4 and TRBJ2-3; TRBD1 matches 9 bases. CDR3 length: 16 residues. Per the germline V gene, CDR1 is SGHNT and CDR2 is YYREEE (reference sequence). V lost 0 bases, J lost 5 bases, and 7 bases stayed unmatched. This CDR3 reads CASSLEGDRAGDTQYF. The CDR3 region has the DNA TGTGCCAGCAGCTTGGAGGGGGACAGGGCCGGAGATACGCAGTATTTT.

The V gene is TRBV2, the J gene TRBJ2-7, with 7 bases fitting TRBD2. V dropped 6 bases and J dropped 2; count of bases not matched to a gene: 19. The CDR3 spans 18 residues. Looked up from germline, CDR1 is SNHLY and CDR2 is FYNNEI. CDR3 in amino acids: CASSVTQKAGYRTYEQYF. The CDR3 bases are TGTGCCAGCAGCGTAACTCAGAAAGCGGGATACAGGACCTACGAGCAGTACTTC.

The sample holds a few counts of this clone. Here the CDR3 reads CASSLTSVSSYEQYF. DNA for the CDR3: TGTGCCAGCAGCTTAACCTCGGTGAGCTCCTACGAGCAGTACTTC. The chain has TRBV7-2 and TRBJ2-7; D is ambiguous. V was clipped by 2 bases and J by 0 bases, with 11 bases between them. The germline V gene has CDR1 SGHTA and CDR2 FQGNSA. This CDR3 has 15 amino acids.

CDR3 DNA: TGCAGCGTTGATGGCGGGAGGGAGACCCAGTACTTC. Translating gives CSVDGGRETQYF. The chain links TRBV29-1 to TRBJ2-5, with TRBD2 matching 8 bases. Germline V lookup: CDR1 SQVTM, CDR2 ANQGSEA. The CDR3 totals 12 residues. Unmatched junction bases numbered 2, after V lost 3 bases and J lost 5 bases.

The chain recombines TRBV28 with TRBJ2-7; D possibly corresponds to TRBD2 (6 bases). Trimming shortened V by 7 bases and J by 0 bases, and 16 bases separated the two germline ends. This CDR3 comprises 15 residues. Germline V gene sequence: CDR1 MDHEN, CDR2 SYDVKM. CDR3 amino acids: CASTRLGGGSYEQYF. DNA of the CDR3: TGTGCCAGCACCCGCCTTGGGGGAGGCTCCTACGAGCAGTACTTC.

This clone was observed a few times. V is TRBV5-6 and J is TRBJ1-1; perhaps TRBD1 as D (6 bases). Germline loops: CDR1 SGHDT, CDR2 YYEEEE. Trimming removed 3 bases from V and 8 bases from J, with 17 bases in between. There are 14 residues in the CDR3. CDR3 protein: CASSSLNRDKEAFF. The CDR3, as DNA: TGTGCCAGCAGCTCCTTAAACAGGGATAAGGAAGCTTTCTTT.

The chain uses TRBV13 and TRBJ2-2; 9 bases are shared with TRBD1. The germline V gene encodes CDR1 PRHDT and CDR2 FYEKMQ (reference sequence). The V and J ends lost 0 bases and 7 bases, in that order; junction bases with no gene match: 15. CDR3 size: 19 residues. Here the CDR3 reads CASSLGLPTGGRMLGELFF. The DNA for the CDR3 is TGTGCCAGCAGCTTAGGACTACCGACAGGGGGGCGCATGCTCGGGGAGCTGTTTTTT. The variable domain in full, with the rest retrieved from reference TRBV13 and TRBJ2-2, is AAGVIQSPRHLIKEKRETATLKCYPIPRHDTVYWYQQGPGQDPQFLISFYEKMQSDKGSIPDRFSAQQFSDYHSELNMSSLELGDSALYFCASSLGLPTGGRMLGELFFGEGSRLTVL.

With regard to this clone: The DNA is left out, because the CDR3 cannot be placed on it with certainty; the CDR3 is given as TCRdb lists it. The chain carries TRBV4-1 and TRBJ1-2. Germline loops: CDR1 MGHRA, CDR2 YSYEKL. The CDR3 length is 17 residues, termini included. The CDR3: CASSQDRFGSGNYGYTF.

V gene TRBV7-9 combines with J gene TRBJ2-2; tentative D call: TRBD2 (5 bases). CDR3 length: 19 amino acids. Trimming removed 1 base from V and 4 bases from J, with 22 bases in between. Germline CDR1 reads SEHNR; CDR2 reads FQNEAQ (reference sequence). This chain's CDR3 is CASSLVRVKGPLTTGELFF. The CDR3 bases are TGTGCCAGCAGCTTAGTGCGGGTGAAAGGTCCTTTGACCACCGGGGAGCTGTTTTTT.

V is TRBV28 and J is TRBJ2-7; the match to TRBD2 covers 9 bases. The J segment lost 1 base and the V segment lost 5 bases, leaving 3 bases of the junction unmatched. Germline CDR1 MDHEN, CDR2 SYDVKM. The CDR3 loop spans 14 amino acids. This CDR3 is CASSRTSASYEQYF. In nucleotides, the CDR3 is TGTGCCAGCAGTCGGACTAGCGCTTCCTACGAGCAGTACTTC.

The V call is TRBV11-2, the J call TRBJ2-5; perhaps TRBD1 as D (6 bases). From germline, CDR1 is SGHAT and CDR2 FQNNGV. The V gene lost 0 bases and the J gene lost 4 bases, with 12 bases spanning the gap. CDR3 length equals 15 residues. CDR3 protein: CASSLDLGRGETQYF. In DNA, the CDR3 is TGTGCCAGCAGCTTAGATCTGGGCAGGGGAGAGACCCAGTACTTC.

J is TRBJ2-3 and V is TRBV15; 12 bases map to TRBD2. In germline, CDR1 is LNHNV, CDR2 YYDKDF (reference sequence). The CDR3 is 17 residues long. The ends lost 0 bases at V and 2 bases at J; junction bases unmatched: 3. The CDR3 DNA sequence: TGTGCCACCAGCAGAGATCGGACTAGCGGGGTCACAGATACGCAGTATTTT. Its translation is CATSRDRTSGVTDTQYF.

The rearrangement links TRBV10-1 to TRBJ2-7; weak D call: TRBD1 (5 bases). The CDR3 totals 14 residues. The V end lost 7 bases, the J end lost 7 bases, and 20 bases lay between the germline ends. CDR1 is WNHNN and CDR2 is SYGVQD in the germline V gene (reference sequence). The CDR3 DNA reads as TGCGCCAGCACCGGACAAAAGATTGCTTGTGAGCAGTACTTC. Protein sequence: CASTGQKIACEQYF.

The chain recombines TRBV6-6 with TRBJ1-4; no reliable D call. CDR1 and CDR2 from the germline V gene are MNHNY and SVGAGI (reference sequence). CDR3 size: 14 residues. The V end lost 5 bases, the J end lost 3 bases, and 10 bases lay between the germline ends. The CDR3 region is CASSTRGANEKLFF. CDR3 coding DNA: TGTGCCAGCAGTACCCGGGGAGCTAATGAAAAACTGTTTTTT.

This clone appeared once. The rearrangement joins TRBV15 to TRBJ2-1; 8 positions match TRBD1. V lost 0 bases and J lost 6; bases outside the gene matches: 4. Germline-derived CDR1 and CDR2 are LNHNV and YYDKDF (reference sequence). This CDR3 contains 15 residues. CDR3 loop: CATSRDRGLVNEQFF. CDR3 bases: TGTGCCACCAGCAGAGACAGGGGGCTAGTCAATGAGCAGTTCTTC.

V gene TRBV29-1 combines with J gene TRBJ2-1; 8 bases match TRBD1. The CDR3 is 13 amino acids. The V gene end was trimmed by 8 bases and the J gene end by 4 bases; junction bases not matched to a gene: 7. CDR1 and CDR2 from the germline V gene are SQVTM and ANQGSEA. The CDR3 sequence: CSLPGQAYNEQFF. The CDR3 DNA sequence: TGCAGCCTTCCGGGACAGGCATACAATGAGCAGTTCTTC.

J is TRBJ2-1 and V is TRBV28, with D uncertain. Trimming took 8 bases from V and 9 from J, leaving 14 bases between them. This CDR3 has 12 residues. Germline V lookup: CDR1 MDHEN, CDR2 SYDVKM. CDR3 in amino acids: CASALVVSEQFF. Here the CDR3 DNA reads TGTGCCAGCGCCTTAGTTGTAAGTGAGCAGTTCTTC.

The V gene is TRBV7-9, the J gene TRBJ2-1; 10 bases are shared with TRBD1. V was clipped by 5 bases and J by 10 bases; unmatched bases: 14. Looked up from germline, CDR1 is SEHNR and CDR2 is FQNEAQ (reference sequence). CDR3 length: 16 amino acids. This CDR3 is CASSPGGGQGSFEQFF. The CDR3 region has the DNA TGTGCCAGCAGCCCAGGGGGGGGACAGGGGTCTTTCGAGCAGTTCTTC.